Described below is a single T cell receptor beta chain sequence and its context. No antigen is known for it. Measured with immunoSEQ multiplex PCR; TCRdb has only the in-frame clones, and not every one. The sample records 2 million to 3 million clones, roughly 93% being singletons. This specimen comes from a study of shared clonotypes between healthy human individuals. The CDR3 consists of 16 residues. Trimming left V 7 bases short and J 6 bases short, with 21 bases between. In germline, CDR1 is MNHEY, CDR2 SMNVEV (reference sequence). Study conclusions and caveats: Relative to clonotypes present in all four donors, those not shared had lower generation probabilities.

The chain is built from TRBV27 and TRBJ2-2, with D tentatively TRBD1 or TRBD2 (7 bases each). Sequenced input: naive CD4+ T cells from PBMCs. Stated subset: CD45RA+ positively selected. The receptor was derived from a man between 18 and 35 years old in good health. Some clones in this sample may be carry-over from other donors' samples. CDR3 sequence: CASTALGGGLSGELFF. For the CDR3, the DNA is TGTGCCAGCACGGCCCTGGGAGGGGGCCTGTCCGGGGAGCTGTTTTTT.